This T cell receptor (beta chain) was observed in a study of control samples from healthy donors and cancer patients. Clones were sequenced by immunoSEQ multiplex PCR, and TCRdb holds only the in-frame ones, with some missing. The sample lists around 250,000 clones; over 75% were seen once. The V end lost 7 bases, the J end lost 0 bases, and 9 bases lay between the germline ends. CDR3 length equals 13 residues. The receptor was isolated from a woman aged 55-70 years with lung cancer. Sequencing was carried out using PBMCs. The V call is TRBV12-3 or TRBV12-4, the J call TRBJ1-1; no clear D gene. DNA of the CDR3: TGTGCCAGCATGGTAAGGATGAACACTGAAGCTTTCTTT. It is translated as CASMVRMNTEAFF.